This T cell receptor (beta chain) was retrieved from a study of blood T cell repertoires in COVID-19. The length of the CDR3 is 14 residues. The germline CDR1 and CDR2 sequences are MNHEY and SVGAGI. V lost 6 bases, J lost 3 bases, and 5 bases stayed unmatched. TCRdb keeps only in-frame clones here, not all; method: immunoSEQ multiplex PCR. This sample has hundreds of thousands of clones, with roughly nine tenths found just once. This chain links TRBV6-5 with TRBJ2-5; TRBD2 matches 9 bases. The source is a woman aged 25 to 39 with COVID-19, enrolled during active disease. The sample taken for sequencing was peripheral blood. Written as DNA, the CDR3 is TGTGCCAGCAGGCGTCGCGGGGGGGAAGAGACCCAGTACTTC. Translating it yields CASRRRGGEETQYF.